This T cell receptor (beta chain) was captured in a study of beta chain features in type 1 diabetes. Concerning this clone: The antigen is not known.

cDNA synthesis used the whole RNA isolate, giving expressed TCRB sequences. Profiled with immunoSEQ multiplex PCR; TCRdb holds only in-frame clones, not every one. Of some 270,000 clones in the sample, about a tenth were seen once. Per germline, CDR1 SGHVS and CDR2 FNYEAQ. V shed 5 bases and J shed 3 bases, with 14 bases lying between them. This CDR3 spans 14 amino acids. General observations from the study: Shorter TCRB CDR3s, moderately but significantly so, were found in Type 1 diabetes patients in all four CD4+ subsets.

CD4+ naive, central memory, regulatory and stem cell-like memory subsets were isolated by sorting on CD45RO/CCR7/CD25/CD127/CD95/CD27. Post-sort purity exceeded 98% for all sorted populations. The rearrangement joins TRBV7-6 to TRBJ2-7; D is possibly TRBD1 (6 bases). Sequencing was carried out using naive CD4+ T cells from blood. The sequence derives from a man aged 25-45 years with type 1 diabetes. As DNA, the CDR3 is TGTGCCAGCAGCAAAGAGGGACACCTCTACGAGCAGTACTTC. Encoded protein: CASSKEGHLYEQYF.